This T cell receptor beta chain was captured by sequencing in a study of blood T cells in healthy people across ages. PCR was performed a second time for about 7 to 11 cycles using a sample-barcoded 5' primer and a J-beta primer mix. Template switching added a 12-random-nucleotide identifier to every cDNA molecule. Individual samples furnished no less than 2.5 million CDR3-containing paired-end reads apiece. TCRdb reprocessed the 5' RACE reads with MiXCR, giving one entry per CDR3 protein. Of about 1.7 million distinct CDR3 sequences detected, about 30% appear once; the ten largest clones hold over 7%. Approximately 10 milliliters was the volume of peripheral blood drawn from each donor. The CDR3 covers 15 residues. Trimming stripped 5 bases from V and 3 bases from J, with 11 bases between. CDR1 SGHTA and CDR2 FQGNSA come from the germline V gene.

What was sequenced was blood. The receptor was isolated from a woman aged 25 to 45 in good health. The J gene is TRBJ2-6, the V gene TRBV7-2; possibly TRBD1 or TRBD2 for D (6 bases each). The CDR3 coding sequence is TGTGCCAGCAGCGCCGGGGGCGTTGGGGCCAACGTCCTGACTTTC. Its translation is CASSAGGVGANVLTF.